This TCR beta chain was sequenced during a study of blood T cell repertoires in COVID-19 (dated by TCRdb to about 2020). A note on the overall study: Samples from collaborators originated in the United States, Italy and Spain and spanned both the acute and convalescent phases of COVID-19. The repertoires were released in a freely available public database intended as a resource for research on the immune response to SARS-CoV-2. The dataset comprised deeply sampled blood TCRbeta repertoires from subjects exposed to, actively infected with, or recovered from COVID-19. Where HLA class I and class II types were available, the types were taken from metadata supplied by the sample provider, not from assay-based typing. The samples were drawn from two sources: the first 160 participants of the ongoing ImmuneRACE study, and 1,000 to 1,500 subjects contributed by 6 global collaborators. The material from the prospective study consisted of cDNA or gDNA derived from T cells, B-cell-depleted T cells, or PBMCs. Sample metadata almost always included a de-identified subject ID, COVID-19 status, age in years and sex.

TCRbeta CDR3 regions were amplified from genomic DNA by means of the immunoSEQ Assay, a bias-controlled multiplex PCR. The study's own analysis went as follows. The number of nucleated cells in each sample was estimated by amplification of reference gene primers within the assay. To quantify the absolute abundance of each unique TCRbeta CDR3 rearrangement, sequence reads were collapsed and filtered. For each sample, productive Simpson clonality was calculated as the square root of Simpson's diversity index across productive rearrangements. TCRdb provides this immuneACCESS table in a form limited to in-frame rearrangements. Some clones are lacking; in checked studies, under half of them reflect an unresolved V gene, and why the rest are absent is not known. Clone size and V and J calls were adopted from that table, with D and trimming inferred from the DNA. In this sample the table shows approximately 300,000 clones, about nine tenths of which occur a single time. Approximately 5.5% of the sample belongs to the ten largest clones.

V loses 4 bases of germline sequence and J loses 7 bases, and the interval between the two ends is 10 bases. From the cysteine through the phenylalanine, the CDR3 covers 13 amino acids. The entry retains the CDR3 DNA only, 39 bases that are in frame from base 1. Study-wide findings and limitations: How much clinical and demographic metadata was included differed by source and by participant, and the metadata was provided uncurated.

Comments on this clone: This receptor's antigen is unknown. The input lacks base qualities; no much larger clone sits a single base away.

Enrolling through a virtual design, the prospective study's participants ranged in age from roughly 18 to 90 years and lived across some 22 United States geographic areas. To assign participants to cohorts, the prospective study relied on clinical history that participants themselves reported in a screening survey and a study questionnaire. Recovered participants in ImmuneRACE Cohort 3 were defined as having two consecutive negative NP/OP PCR tests, clearance from a healthcare professional, or resolution of symptoms. In the prospective study, whole blood, serum and a nasopharyngeal or oropharyngeal swab were collected from each participant by mobile phlebotomists. Participants in the prospective study had the option to provide additional blood draws and questionnaires over an approximately two-month period. Prospective study blood samples were shipped either frozen or at room temperature before DNA extraction.

The V and J segments used are TRBV12-3 or TRBV12-4 and TRBJ2-2; tentative D gene TRBD1, with 5 bases matching. The sample was PBMCs or T cells enriched from blood (not recorded which). The clonotype originates from a man in his fifties or sixties who had recovered from COVID-19. The CDR3 is CASSYQGNGELFF. The DNA sequence is as follows: TGTGCCAGCAGTTATCAGGGTAACGGGGAGCTGTTTTTT.